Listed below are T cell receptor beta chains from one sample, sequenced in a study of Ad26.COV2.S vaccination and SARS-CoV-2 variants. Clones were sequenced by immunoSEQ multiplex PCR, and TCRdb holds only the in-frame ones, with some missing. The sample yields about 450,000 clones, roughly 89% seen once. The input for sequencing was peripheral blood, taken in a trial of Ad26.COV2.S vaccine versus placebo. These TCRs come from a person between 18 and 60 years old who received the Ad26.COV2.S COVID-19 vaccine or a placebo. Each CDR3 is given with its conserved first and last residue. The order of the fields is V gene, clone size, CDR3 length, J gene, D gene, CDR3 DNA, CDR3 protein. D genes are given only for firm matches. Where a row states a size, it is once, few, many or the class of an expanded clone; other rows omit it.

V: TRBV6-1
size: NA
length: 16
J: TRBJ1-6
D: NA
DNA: TGTGCCAGCAGTGAATTCTGGTCAATAGGGGGTTCACCCCTCCACTTT
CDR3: CASSEFWSIGGSPLHF

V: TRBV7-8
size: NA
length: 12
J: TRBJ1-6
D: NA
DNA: TGTGCCAGCAGCCACATTCAATCACCCCTCCACTTT
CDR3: CASSHIQSPLHF

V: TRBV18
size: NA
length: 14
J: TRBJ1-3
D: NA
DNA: TGTGCCAGCTCTTTGGACAGCACAGTAAACACCATATATTTT
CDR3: CASSLDSTVNTIYF

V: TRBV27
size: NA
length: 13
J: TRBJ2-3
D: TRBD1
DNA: TGTGCCAGCAGTTTCGGGACAGGACTGCTGCAGTATTTT
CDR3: CASSFGTGLLQYF

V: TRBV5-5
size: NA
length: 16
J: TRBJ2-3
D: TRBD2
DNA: TGTGCCAGCAGCTGGGGACTAGCGGGAGAATACGATACGCAGTATTTT
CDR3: CASSWGLAGEYDTQYF

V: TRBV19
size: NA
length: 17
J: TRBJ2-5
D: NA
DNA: TGTGCCAGTAGCGAAAACTTGAGCGGACTTGGGGAAGAGACCCAGTACTTC
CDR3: CASSENLSGLGEETQYF

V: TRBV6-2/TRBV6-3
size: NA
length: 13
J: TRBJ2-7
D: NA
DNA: TGTGCCAGCAGTTACTTTAGCAGGGACGAGCAGTACTTC
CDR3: CASSYFSRDEQYF

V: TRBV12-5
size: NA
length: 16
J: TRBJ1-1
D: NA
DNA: TGTGCTAGTGGTTTGGCTCTCCCCGGGGGGAGGACTGAAGCTTTCTTT
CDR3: CASGLALPGGRTEAFF

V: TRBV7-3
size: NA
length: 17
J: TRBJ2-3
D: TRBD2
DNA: TGTGCCAGCAGCCACGGGGCTAGCGGGCCGGGCACAGATACGCAGTATTTT
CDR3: CASSHGASGPGTDTQYF

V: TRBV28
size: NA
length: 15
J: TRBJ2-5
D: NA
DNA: TGTGCCAGCAGGCCGGACAGCGAATACGCAGGGACCCAGTACTTC
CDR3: CASRPDSEYAGTQYF

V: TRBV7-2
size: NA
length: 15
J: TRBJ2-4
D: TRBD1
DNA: TGTGCCAGCAGCACCCGGACAGGTTCCTCAAACATTCAGTACTTC
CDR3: CASSTRTGSSNIQYF

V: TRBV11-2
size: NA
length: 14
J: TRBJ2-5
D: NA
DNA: TGTGCCAGCAGCTCTGGGACGGCCACAGGTCCCCAGTACTTC
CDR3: CASSSGTATGPQYF

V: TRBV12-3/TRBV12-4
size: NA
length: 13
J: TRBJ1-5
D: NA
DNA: TGTGCCAGCAGTCCGCGATCAGATCAGCCCCAGCATTTT
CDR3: CASSPRSDQPQHF

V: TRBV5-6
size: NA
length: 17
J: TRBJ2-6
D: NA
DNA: TGTGCCAGCTCGCGAACCAATAGTCAAAGTCGGGCCAACGTCCTGACTTTC
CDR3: CASSRTNSQSRANVLTF

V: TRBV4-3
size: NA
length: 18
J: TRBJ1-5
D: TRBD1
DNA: TGCGCCAGCAGCCCAAGGGGTACAGGGGCCTTTTTCAATCAGCCCCAGCATTTT
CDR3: CASSPRGTGAFFNQPQHF

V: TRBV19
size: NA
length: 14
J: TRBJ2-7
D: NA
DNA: TGTGCCAGTAGTATAGGGACAGAATTCTACGAGCAGTACTTC
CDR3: CASSIGTEFYEQYF

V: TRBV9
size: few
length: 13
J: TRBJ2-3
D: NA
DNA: TGTGCCAGCAGCCCCTCTGTCACAGATACGCAGTATTTT
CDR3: CASSPSVTDTQYF

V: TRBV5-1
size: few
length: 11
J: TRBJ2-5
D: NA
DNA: TGCGCCAGCAGCCTTCAAGAGACCCAGTACTTC
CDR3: CASSLQETQYF

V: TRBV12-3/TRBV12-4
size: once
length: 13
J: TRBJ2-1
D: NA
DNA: TGTGCCAGCAGTTTGGGAGGAGGCAATGAGCAGTTCTTC
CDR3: CASSLGGGNEQFF

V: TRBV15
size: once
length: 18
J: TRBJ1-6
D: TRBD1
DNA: TGTGCCACCAGCAAGGATCTTAGGGGGCGCCCCTATAATTCACCCCTCCACTTT
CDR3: CATSKDLRGRPYNSPLHF

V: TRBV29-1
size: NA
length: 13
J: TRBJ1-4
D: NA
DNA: TGCAGCGTGCAGCAGGGGTATAATGAAAAACTGTTTTTT
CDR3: CSVQQGYNEKLFF

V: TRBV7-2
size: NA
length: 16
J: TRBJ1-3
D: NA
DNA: TGTGCCAGCAGACCTGATATGTGGAACTCTGGAAACACCATATATTTT
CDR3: CASRPDMWNSGNTIYF

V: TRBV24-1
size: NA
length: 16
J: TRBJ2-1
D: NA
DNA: TGTGCCACCAGTGACCACACTTTCTCTCCAGGGAATGAGCAGTTCTTC
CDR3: CATSDHTFSPGNEQFF

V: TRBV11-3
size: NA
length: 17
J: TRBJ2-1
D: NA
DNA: TGTGCCAGCAGCCCCCGGGTGGGGGTAGCCTCCTACAATGAGCAGTTCTTC
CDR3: CASSPRVGVASYNEQFF

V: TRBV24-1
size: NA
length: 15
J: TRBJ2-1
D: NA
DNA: TGTGCCACCAGTGATTTCCGGAGCTCCTACAATGAGCAGTTCTTC
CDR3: CATSDFRSSYNEQFF

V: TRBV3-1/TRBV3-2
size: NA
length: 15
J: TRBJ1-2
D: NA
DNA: TGTGCCAGCAGCCGGGTGGGTCATGCTGAATATGGCTACACCTTC
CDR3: CASSRVGHAEYGYTF

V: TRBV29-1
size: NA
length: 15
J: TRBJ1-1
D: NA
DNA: TGCAGCGTTGAAGGACTACGAACAGGGAGCACTGAAGCTTTCTTT
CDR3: CSVEGLRTGSTEAFF

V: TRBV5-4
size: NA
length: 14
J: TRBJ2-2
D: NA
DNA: TGTGCCAGCAGCTTGGGGGGGCGCACCGGGGAGCTGTTTTTT
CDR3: CASSLGGRTGELFF

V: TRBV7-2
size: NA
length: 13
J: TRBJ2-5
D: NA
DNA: TGTGCCAGCACCTCGGGGGCTAGGGAGACCCAGTACTTC
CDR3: CASTSGARETQYF

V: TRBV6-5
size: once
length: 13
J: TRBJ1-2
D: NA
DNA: TGTGCCAGCTCGAGGGACACCTATTATGGCTACACCTTC
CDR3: CASSRDTYYGYTF

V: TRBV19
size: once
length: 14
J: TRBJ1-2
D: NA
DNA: TGTGCCAGTAGTATGCGGGGTCCGGACTATGGCTACACCTTC
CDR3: CASSMRGPDYGYTF

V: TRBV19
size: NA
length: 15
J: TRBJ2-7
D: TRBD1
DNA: TGTGCCAGTAGTATCTTCGACAGGGGATTCGGCGAGCAGTACTTC
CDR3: CASSIFDRGFGEQYF

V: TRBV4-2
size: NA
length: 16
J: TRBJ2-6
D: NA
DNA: TGTGCCAGCAGCCTACAGGACAGTTCCGGGGCCAACGTCCTGACTTTC
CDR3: CASSLQDSSGANVLTF

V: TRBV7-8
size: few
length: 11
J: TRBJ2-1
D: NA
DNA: TGTGCCAGCAGCTTGATGAATGAGCAGTTCTTC
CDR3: CASSLMNEQFF

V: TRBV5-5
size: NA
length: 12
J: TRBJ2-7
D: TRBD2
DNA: TGTGCCAGCAACCCGACGGGGGGAGAGCAGTACTTC
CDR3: CASNPTGGEQYF

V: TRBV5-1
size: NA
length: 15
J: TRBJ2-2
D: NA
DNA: TGCGCCAGCAGCTTGTCAAGGAGAGGCACCGGGGAGCTGTTTTTT
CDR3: CASSLSRRGTGELFF

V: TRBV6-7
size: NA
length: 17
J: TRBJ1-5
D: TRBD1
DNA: TGTGCCAGCAGATCAGACAGGGGGGACCCTAGCAATCAGCCCCAGCATTTT
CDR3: CASRSDRGDPSNQPQHF

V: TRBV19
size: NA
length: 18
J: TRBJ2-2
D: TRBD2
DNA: TGTGCCAGTAGTACCCAGCGGGAGGAACCAACTTACACCGGGGAGCTGTTTTTT
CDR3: CASSTQREEPTYTGELFF

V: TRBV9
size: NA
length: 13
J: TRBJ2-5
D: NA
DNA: TGTGCCAGCAGCGCCAGCACCCAAGAGACCCAGTACTTC
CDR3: CASSASTQETQYF

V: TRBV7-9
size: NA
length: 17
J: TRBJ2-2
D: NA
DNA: TGTGCCAGCAGCTTAATGAATCGACAGACGAACACCGGGGAGCTGTTTTTT
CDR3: CASSLMNRQTNTGELFF

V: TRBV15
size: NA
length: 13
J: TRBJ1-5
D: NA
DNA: TGTGCCACCAGCAGAGATCCGGGACAGCCCCAGCATTTT
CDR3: CATSRDPGQPQHF

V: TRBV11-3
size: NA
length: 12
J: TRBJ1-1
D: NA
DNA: TGTGCCAGCAGCTTAGATCACCCGTCGGCTTTCTTT
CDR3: CASSLDHPSAFF

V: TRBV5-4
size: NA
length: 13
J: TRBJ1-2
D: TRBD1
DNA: TGTGCCAGCAGCTACGACAGGGTGTATGGCTACACCTTC
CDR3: CASSYDRVYGYTF

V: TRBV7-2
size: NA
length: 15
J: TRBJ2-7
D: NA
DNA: TGTGCCAGCAGCCTAAAAATCGGGGACCTGTACGAGCAGTACTTC
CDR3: CASSLKIGDLYEQYF

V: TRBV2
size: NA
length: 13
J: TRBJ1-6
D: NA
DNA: TGTGCCAGCAAGGGGGACGTAACCACCCCCCTCCACTTT
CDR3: CASKGDVTTPLHF

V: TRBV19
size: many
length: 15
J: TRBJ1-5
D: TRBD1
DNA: TGTGCCAGTAGTATATACACAGGGGCCCATCAGCCCCAGCATTTT
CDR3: CASSIYTGAHQPQHF

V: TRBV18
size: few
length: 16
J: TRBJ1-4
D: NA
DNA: TGTGCCAGCTCACCCGGTGGTTCTGCAACTAATGAAAAACTGTTTTTT
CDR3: CASSPGGSATNEKLFF

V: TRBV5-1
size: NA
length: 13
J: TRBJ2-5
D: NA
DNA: TGCGCCAGCAGCGCACTCATCCAAGAGACCCAGTACTTC
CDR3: CASSALIQETQYF

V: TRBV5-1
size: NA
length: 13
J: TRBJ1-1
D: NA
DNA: TGCGCCAGCAGCTTGCAACCGGACACTGAAGCTTTCTTT
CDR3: CASSLQPDTEAFF

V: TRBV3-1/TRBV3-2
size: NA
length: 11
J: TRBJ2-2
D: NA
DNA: TGTGCCAGCAGCCAAGCCGTGGAGCTGTTTTTT
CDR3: CASSQAVELFF

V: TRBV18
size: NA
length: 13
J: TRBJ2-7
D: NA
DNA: TGTGCCAGCTCACCACCCCAGAGCTACGAGCAGTACTTC
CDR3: CASSPPQSYEQYF